This passage covers 9 T cell receptor beta chains from one sample sequenced in a study of cytomegalovirus exposure and HLA in healthy donors. With 60 Vbeta and 13 Jbeta primers, the PCR was carried out. Produced via immunoSEQ multiplex PCR; TCRdb's table is partial and in-frame only. The sample has some 190,000 clones, around 86% seen once. Input material: PBMCs. Receptor source: a woman aged 18 to 35 in good health and CMV-seronegative.

In regard to this clone: The CDR3 ends on some other residue instead of the conserved phenylalanine or tryptophan, so this is likely a read error. The V and J genes are TRBV5-1 and TRBJ1-2, with TRBD1 as a possible D gene (6 bases). Germline CDR1 SGHRS, CDR2 YFSETQ. The CDR3 runs 15 residues. Trimming took 0 bases from V and 6 from J, leaving 15 bases between them. CDR3 sequence (DNA): TGCGCCAGCAGCTTGGCCTCAACAGGGAAAGATGGCTACACCCTC. It yields the protein CASSLASTGKDGYTL.

The rearrangement links TRBV5-1 to TRBJ2-7; 13 bases are a match to TRBD2. CDR1 and CDR2 from the germline V gene are SGHRS and YFSETQ. This CDR3 spans 15 amino acids. J was trimmed by 5 bases and V by 0 bases; bases with no gene match: 2. The CDR3 region is CASSLGTSGRNEQYF. DNA of the CDR3: TGCGCCAGCAGCTTGGGGACTAGCGGGAGAAACGAGCAGTACTTC.

The J gene is TRBJ1-2, the V gene TRBV5-4, with D tentatively TRBD1 (6 bases). This CDR3 contains 15 residues. Germline CDR1 is SGHNT and CDR2 is YYREEE (reference sequence). Trimming stripped 3 bases from V and 6 bases from J, with 18 bases between. CDR3 sequence reads: CASSSQGTGFDGYTF. For the CDR3, the DNA is TGTGCCAGCAGCTCGCAGGGGACGGGGTTCGATGGCTACACCTTC.

The rearrangement joins TRBV5-1 to TRBJ2-7; 9 nucleotides agree with TRBD1. The CDR3 runs to 15 residues. V dropped 4 bases and J dropped 7; count of bases not matched to a gene: 12. Germline V gene lookup returns CDR1 SGHRS and CDR2 YFSETQ. The CDR3 region is CASSPDGQGLGEQYF. The CDR3 bases are TGCGCCAGCAGCCCGGACGGACAGGGGTTGGGGGAGCAGTACTTC.

This clone was seen a single time. This chain joins TRBV11-2 and TRBJ1-3; 8 nucleotides line up with TRBD1. CDR1 is SGHAT, CDR2 FQNNGV, per germline. This CDR3 comprises 16 residues. J was trimmed by 2 bases and V by 0 bases; bases with no gene match: 3. The DNA for the CDR3 is TGTGCCAGCAGCTTAGACAGGGGGCTCACTGGAAACACCATATATTTT. It codes for CASSLDRGLTGNTIYF.

CDR3 loop: CASSGPGTGASSYNEQFF. CDR3 nucleotides: TGTGCCAGCAGCGGTCCCGGGACGGGAGCCAGCTCCTACAATGAGCAGTTCTTC. The V gene is TRBV7-9, the J gene TRBJ2-1, with D possibly being TRBD2 (6 bases). CDR1 is SEHNR and CDR2 is FQNEAQ in the germline V gene (reference sequence). The CDR3 runs to 18 residues. Trimming pared 5 bases from V and 0 bases from J, leaving 20 bases between.

The rearrangement uses TRBV27 and TRBJ2-7, with D perhaps TRBD1 (6 bases). Germline-derived CDR1 and CDR2 are MNHEY and SMNVEV (reference sequence). The V end lost 2 bases, the J end lost 0 bases, and 8 bases lay between the germline ends. CDR3 length: 14 residues. The CDR3 here is CASSLMDSSYEQYF. CDR3 sequence (DNA): TGTGCCAGCAGTTTAATGGACAGCTCCTACGAGCAGTACTTC.

This chain uses TRBV18 with TRBJ1-5; D call uncertain. Germline CDR1 is KGHSH and CDR2 is LQKENI. The CDR3 extends over 14 amino acids. V was cut by 3 bases and J by 6 bases, with 12 bases left in between. The CDR3 here is CASSPSGGTQPQHF. The CDR3 DNA is TGTGCCAGCTCACCGAGCGGAGGCACTCAGCCCCAGCATTTT.

CDR3 nucleotide sequence: TGTGCCAGCAGTCTAGCCGGATCCTATGGCTACACCTTC. It specifies CASSLAGSYGYTF. The gene calls are TRBV6-5 and TRBJ1-2; D unresolved. The V gene lost 5 bases and the J gene lost 4 bases, with 11 bases spanning the gap. This CDR3 comprises 13 residues. Germline CDR1 is MNHEY and CDR2 is SVGAGI.